A few counts support the clone carrying this T cell receptor beta chain. What it binds is unknown. The data derive from a study of T-cell reconstitution after alpha-beta-depleted transplantation in children. General study points: Approximately two months post-transplant, alpha-beta T cells reportedly originated from several hundred expanded graft clones. The origin of high day-60 TCRbeta diversity in some patients lay in surviving recipient T cells and thymic progenitors.

TCRbeta library construction was performed incorporating unique molecular identifiers. TCRdb recomputed calls from the PCR reads with MiXCR, one row per CDR3 protein. The data show thousands of distinct CDR3 sequences, more than 15% seen once. This TCR derives from a male patient under 18 who had a stem cell transplant for acute myeloid leukemia, so the T cells may come from the graft donor. The sample consisted of PBMCs, mostly from graft donor cells, taken 60 days after TCRalphabeta/CD19-depleted stem cell transplant.

CDR3 sequence reads: CASSQVDRGNGYTF. As DNA, the CDR3 is TGTGCCAGCAGCCAAGTGGACAGGGGGAATGGCTACACCTTC. J is TRBJ1-2 and V is TRBV3-1; TRBD1 agrees at 10 bases. The CDR3 is made up of 14 amino acids. V was clipped by 1 base and J by 6 bases; unmatched bases: 2. Per the germline V gene, CDR1 is LGHDT and CDR2 is YNNKEL (reference sequence). The variable domain in full, with the rest retrieved from reference TRBV3-1 and TRBJ1-2, is DTAVSQTPKYLVTQMGNDKSIKCEQNLGHDTMYWYKQDSKKFLKIMFSYNNKELIINETVPNRFSPKSPDKAHLNLHINSLELGDSAVYFCASSQVDRGNGYTFGSGTRLTVV.